These 20 T cell receptor beta chains share one sample of origin, sequenced in a study of robustness of blood B and T cell sequencing (dated by TCRdb to about 2018). mRNA, which captures expressed receptors, was used instead of genomic DNA for quantification of TCRbeta repertoires. The library was produced with PCR. The run used an Illumina MiSeq. cDNA was synthesized with SMARTScribe reverse transcriptase and a 5' template-switch oligo that added a universal priming site. Each cDNA molecule was tagged by a 12-nucleotide random unique molecular identifier (UMI) carried on the template-switch oligo. The raw public reads went through TCRdb reprocessing: fastp at Q25, MiXCR clone calling, in-frame beta chains kept. Every CDR3 protein is listed once, alongside the most common genes and DNA of its rows. The sample table holds some 3,600 distinct CDR3 sequences, of which over 50% were seen once. 20% to 30% of the sample rests with the top ten.

Sequenced sample: peripheral blood. The source of these receptors is a human donor in good health.

The chain recombines TRBV4-1 with TRBJ1-2; the D gene is possibly TRBD1 (5 bases). V shed 0 bases and J shed 2 bases, with 13 bases lying between them. The CDR3 has 16 amino acids. Looked up from germline, CDR1 is MGHRA and CDR2 is YSYEKL. The CDR3 bases are TGCGCCAGCAGCCAAGATTTGGGGACCAACAACTATGGCTACACCTTC. Translation gives CASSQDLGTNNYGYTF.

This clonotype has only a few counts. The V call is TRBV7-2, the J call TRBJ2-6; a weak D match, TRBD1 (6 bases). The V gene lost 3 bases and the J gene lost 5 bases, with 26 bases spanning the gap. CDR3 length: 20 amino acids. Per germline, CDR1 SGHTA and CDR2 FQGNSA. The CDR3 here is CASSLLLSGQSSGRANVLTF. The CDR3 bases are TGTGCCAGCAGCTTGCTTTTATCCGGACAGAGCTCTGGGAGGGCCAACGTCCTGACTTTC.

V gene TRBV12-5 combines with J gene TRBJ2-1; D is uncertain. CDR1 and CDR2 from the germline V gene are LGHNT and FRNRAP. The V end was cut by 5 bases, the J end by 6 bases, with 8 bases between. CDR3 length equals 12 residues. Written as DNA, the CDR3 is TGTGCTAGTGGTCCCGGTATCAATGAGCAGTTCTTC. It specifies CASGPGINEQFF.

This chain uses TRBV7-7 with TRBJ2-1, with TRBD2 identical over 9 bases. V was clipped by 1 base and J by 8 bases; unmatched bases: 12. This CDR3 spans 17 amino acids. The germline V gene encodes CDR1 SSHAT and CDR2 FNYEAQ (reference sequence). For the CDR3, the DNA is TGTGCCAGCAGCTTAGATCCCCGCGGGGGGGGGAGCGATGAGCAGTTCTTC. Protein product: CASSLDPRGGGSDEQFF.

This clonotype was recorded a few times. The CDR3 is CASSLGPDGSSYEQYF. CDR3 coding DNA: TGTGCCAGCAGCCTCGGACCGGATGGGAGCTCCTACGAGCAGTACTTC. The genes are TRBV3-1 and TRBJ2-7; possibly TRBD2 for D (5 bases). Germline CDR1 and CDR2: LGHDT and YNNKEL (reference sequence). This CDR3 contains 16 residues. The V gene lost 4 bases and the J gene lost 0 bases, with 16 bases spanning the gap.

This clonotype has a handful of counts. The chain uses TRBV13 and TRBJ1-1, with D tentatively TRBD1 (6 bases). Trimming removed 1 base from V and 5 bases from J, with 14 bases in between. CDR1 is PRHDT and CDR2 is FYEKMQ in the germline V gene (reference sequence). The CDR3 sequence is 15 residues long. CDR3 DNA sequence: TGTGCCAGCAGCTTAGATTCCAGGGGCAGGACTGAAGCTTTCTTT. Residues: CASSLDSRGRTEAFF.

The gene calls are TRBV10-3 and TRBJ1-5; D is undetermined. This CDR3 region has 16 residues. V lost 2 bases and J 6 bases, leaving 17 bases between the germline ends. Germline CDR1 is ENHRY and CDR2 is SYGVKD. CDR3 residues: CAISENDLELGQPQHF. As DNA, the CDR3 is TGTGCCATCAGTGAGAACGACCTGGAACTGGGTCAGCCCCAGCATTTT.

The chain combines TRBV10-1 with TRBJ2-7; TRBD1 agrees at 9 bases. Germline loops: CDR1 WNHNN, CDR2 SYGVQD (reference sequence). V trimming: 5 bases; J trimming: 0 bases; junction bases outside the gene matches: 8. The CDR3 sequence is 16 residues long. CDR3 region: CASSYEQGAGSYEQYF. The CDR3 region has the DNA TGCGCCAGCAGTTACGAACAGGGGGCCGGCTCCTACGAGCAGTACTTC.

This chain uses TRBV2 with TRBJ2-7; D perhaps matches TRBD2 (6 bases). CDR3 size: 14 residues. Germline CDR1 and CDR2: SNHLY and FYNNEI. The V end lost 8 bases, the J end lost 0 bases, and 14 bases lay between the germline ends. CDR3 region: CASRRGGPSYEQYF. As DNA, the CDR3 is TGTGCCAGCCGGAGGGGAGGTCCCTCCTACGAGCAGTACTTC. Together with reference TRBV2 and TRBJ2-7, the CDR3 gives the full variable domain: EPEVTQTPSHQVTQMGQEVILRCVPISNHLYFYWYRQILGQKVEFLVSFYNNEISEKSEIFDDQFSVERPDGSNFTLKIRSTKLEDSAMYFCASRRGGPSYEQYFGPGTRLTVT.

This chain connects TRBV11-2 to TRBJ2-6; D unresolved. The CDR3 runs to 16 residues. V was shortened by 5 bases and J by 0 bases, with 11 bases between the two germline ends. Per the germline V gene, CDR1 is SGHAT and CDR2 is FQNNGV. CDR3 sequence: CASSATVHSGANVLTF. CDR3 bases: TGTGCCAGCAGCGCGACCGTTCACTCTGGGGCCAACGTCCTGACTTTC.

This chain uses TRBV5-1 with TRBJ2-7; D uncertain. Germline-derived CDR1 and CDR2 are SGHRS and YFSETQ. Trimming pared 4 bases from V and 2 bases from J, leaving 7 bases between. CDR3 length equals 12 residues. The CDR3 DNA is TGCGCCAGCAGCCCGCCGACCTACGAGCAGTACTTC. This sequence encodes CASSPPTYEQYF.

This chain uses TRBV10-1 with TRBJ2-7, with a tentative D call TRBD1 (7 bases). Trimming took off 4 bases at V and 2 bases at J, with 12 bases between the two ends. The CDR3 covers 14 residues. CDR1 WNHNN and CDR2 SYGVQD come from the germline V gene (reference sequence). The CDR3 loop reads CASSAAGQPYEQYF. The CDR3 nucleotides read TGCGCCAGCAGTGCGGCGGGACAGCCCTACGAGCAGTACTTC.

This clonotype turned up a few times. J is TRBJ1-1 and V is TRBV30, with D tentatively TRBD1 (5 bases). This CDR3 is 15 amino acids long. Germline lookup yields CDR1 GTSNPN and CDR2 SVGIG (reference sequence). Trimming left V 4 bases short and J 1 base short, with 16 bases between. CDR3 DNA: TGTGCCTGGAACCTCATGGAGCAGGGGAACACTGAAGCTTTCTTT. Its translation is CAWNLMEQGNTEAFF.

J is TRBJ2-7 and V is TRBV20-1; D ambiguous. CDR3 length equals 11 residues. The V gene lost 4 bases and the J gene lost 4 bases, with 8 bases spanning the gap. Germline values: CDR1 DFQATT, CDR2 SNEGSKA (reference sequence). CDR3 protein: CSATEEYEQYF. The DNA for the CDR3 is TGCAGTGCTACAGAAGAATACGAGCAGTACTTC.

This chain links TRBV5-1 with TRBJ2-2, with 8 bases lining up with TRBD1. V was pared by 4 bases and J by 4 bases, with 6 bases of the junction left unmatched. The germline gives CDR1 SGHRS, CDR2 YFSETQ. The CDR3 runs 15 residues. The CDR3 DNA follows: TGCGCCAGCAGCCTGGGGACAGGAGGCACCGGGGAGCTGTTTTTT. This encodes CASSLGTGGTGELFF.

The chain couples TRBV5-1 to TRBJ1-6; D gene unclear. This CDR3 is built from 17 residues. Between the trimmed V and J ends, which lost 0 bases and 1 base, there was a span of 11 bases. Germline values: CDR1 SGHRS, CDR2 YFSETQ. The CDR3 reads CASSLADAGSYNSPLHF. In DNA, the CDR3 is TGCGCCAGCAGCTTGGCGGACGCGGGGTCCTATAATTCACCCCTCCACTTT.

The chain is built from TRBV20-1 and TRBJ2-2; the match to TRBD2 covers 7 bases. The V and J ends lost 1 base and 1 base, in that order; junction bases with no gene match: 3. Germline V gene lookup returns CDR1 DFQATT and CDR2 SNEGSKA (reference sequence). There are 15 residues in the CDR3. CDR3: CSARVAGVNTGELFF. CDR3 DNA sequence: TGCAGTGCTAGAGTAGCGGGCGTGAACACCGGGGAGCTGTTTTTT.

CDR3 sequence reads: CASSLTGGRENTEAFF. DNA for the CDR3: TGTGCCAGCAGCTTAACAGGGGGTCGCGAAAACACTGAAGCTTTCTTT. This sequence joins TRBV11-2 and TRBJ1-1; 8 nucleotides align to TRBD1. The CDR3 consists of 16 residues. In germline, CDR1 is SGHAT, CDR2 FQNNGV. Trimming cost V 2 bases and J 2 bases; bases outside gene matches: 7.

This sequence joins TRBV3-1 and TRBJ2-1; D possibly corresponds to TRBD2 (5 bases). The germline V and J ends were trimmed by 4 bases and 2 bases, with 9 bases remaining between them. This CDR3 contains 14 residues. Germline CDR1 LGHDT, CDR2 YNNKEL (reference sequence). Written as DNA, the CDR3 is TGTGCCAGCAGCCTCTCCGGGACCTACAATGAGCAGTTCTTC. Translated: CASSLSGTYNEQFF.

The chain employs TRBV20-1 and TRBJ1-1; no clear D gene. The CDR3 contains 11 residues. Germline lookup yields CDR1 DFQATT and CDR2 SNEGSKA (reference sequence). Trimming took 3 bases from V and 4 from J, leaving 6 bases between them. The CDR3 here is CSASTVTEAFF. For the CDR3, the DNA is TGCAGTGCTAGTACCGTCACTGAAGCTTTCTTT.